The 22 T cell receptor beta chains in this list originate from one sample, sequenced in a study of T-cell reconstitution after alpha-beta-depleted transplantation in children. During its preparation, the TCRbeta library received unique molecular identifiers. TCRdb recomputed calls from the PCR reads with MiXCR, one row per CDR3 protein. The sample shows around 90,000 distinct CDR3 sequences, roughly 15% of them seen only once. Sequences were derived from PBMCs, mostly from graft donor cells, sampled 180 days after TCRalphabeta/CD19-depleted stem cell transplant. Receptor source: a male patient aged 2-10 years who had a stem cell transplant for acute lymphoblastic leukemia, so the T cells may come from the graft donor.

V gene TRBV20-1 combines with J gene TRBJ2-1; possibly TRBD1 for D (6 bases). With 6 bases removed from V and 4 bases from J, the gap between germline ends came to 13 bases. This CDR3 region has 13 residues. The V gene's germline CDR1 is DFQATT and CDR2 SNEGSKA (reference sequence). The CDR3 loop reads CSARRTEYNEQFF. In nucleotides, the CDR3 is TGCAGTGCCAGAAGGACAGAATACAATGAGCAGTTCTTC.

This clonotype was picked up a small number of times. The chain employs TRBV11-2 and TRBJ1-3; D is ambiguous. In germline, CDR1 is SGHAT, CDR2 FQNNGV. The CDR3 length is 13 residues. V lost 5 bases and J lost 4, with 9 bases in between. The CDR3 DNA sequence: TGTGCCAGCAGCCGAGAGACCGGAAACACCATATATTTT. Translated, it gives CASSRETGNTIYF.

This clonotype was counted only a few times. The rearrangement joins TRBV5-6 to TRBJ2-7; TRBD1 aligns across 10 bases. Germline V gene lookup returns CDR1 SGHDT and CDR2 YYEEEE. The CDR3 loop spans 17 amino acids. V gave up 4 bases and J gave up 2 bases; unmatched junction bases: 12. The CDR3 spells CASSAGTGVALTYEQYF. CDR3 sequence (DNA): TGTGCCAGCAGCGCCGGGACAGGGGTCGCCTTGACCTACGAGCAGTACTTC.

This clonotype was seen a single time. V is TRBV6-1 and J is TRBJ2-7, with 10 bases lining up with TRBD1. CDR1 and CDR2 from the germline V gene are MNHNS and SASEGT. Losses at the gene ends were 2 bases for V and 6 bases for J; bases not matched to a gene: 10. This CDR3 has 16 amino acids. This CDR3 reads CASSELSGTGVTEQYF. DNA for the CDR3: TGTGCCAGCAGTGAACTATCCGGGACAGGGGTGACCGAGCAGTACTTC.

The V call is TRBV4-2, the J call TRBJ1-2, with 9 positions matching TRBD1. Germline CDR1 is LGHNA and CDR2 is YNFKEQ. V was pared by 4 bases and J by 4 bases, with 7 bases of the junction left unmatched. The CDR3 has 15 amino acids. CDR3 region: CASSLGQGSSYGYTF. CDR3 sequence (DNA): TGTGCCAGCAGCCTGGGACAGGGCAGCAGCTATGGCTACACCTTC.

This clonotype was observed a few times. The chain is built from TRBV7-2 and TRBJ2-3; D is perhaps TRBD1 or TRBD2 (6 bases each). Per germline, CDR1 SGHTA and CDR2 FQGNSA. There are 15 residues in the CDR3. The germline V and J ends were trimmed by 4 bases and 5 bases, with 16 bases remaining between them. The CDR3 loop is CASSSMGGRVDTQYF. CDR3 sequence (DNA): TGTGCCAGCAGCTCCATGGGGGGCCGGGTAGATACGCAGTATTTT. Complete variable domain (other parts from reference TRBV7-2 and TRBJ2-3): GAGVSQSPSNKVTEKGKDVELRCDPISGHTALYWYRQSLGQGLEFLIYFQGNSAPDKSGLPSDRFSAERTGGSVSTLTIQRTQQEDSAVYLCASSSMGGRVDTQYFGPGTRLTVL.

The chain joins TRBV7-2 to TRBJ2-7; TRBD1 might be the D (6 bases). Germline CDR1 is SGHTA and CDR2 is FQGNSA. The CDR3 extends over 14 amino acids. Trimming took 1 base from V and 3 from J, leaving 10 bases between them. The DNA of the CDR3 is TGTGCCAGCAGCTTAGAACAGGGTCACTACGAGCAGTACTTC. It translates to CASSLEQGHYEQYF. The complete variable domain, with remaining parts taken from reference TRBV7-2 and TRBJ2-7, reads GAGVSQSPSNKVTEKGKDVELRCDPISGHTALYWYRQSLGQGLEFLIYFQGNSAPDKSGLPSDRFSAERTGGSVSTLTIQRTQQEDSAVYLCASSLEQGHYEQYFGPGTRLTVT.

This clonotype was counted between two and nine times. The CDR3 sequence is CASQTGTGSYNEQFF. CDR3 nucleotide sequence: TGCGCAAGTCAAACCGGGACAGGGTCCTACAATGAGCAGTTCTTC. The V gene is TRBV5-1, the J gene TRBJ2-1, with 9 bases that match TRBD1. Germline lookup yields CDR1 SGHRS and CDR2 YFSETQ. This CDR3 has 15 amino acids.

This clonotype was counted only a few times. The rearrangement links TRBV5-6 to TRBJ1-5, with D possibly being TRBD1 (5 bases). CDR1 and CDR2 (germline): SGHDT, YYEEEE. The length of the CDR3 is 15 residues. V lost 6 bases, J lost 0 bases, and 13 bases lay in between. The CDR3 is CASTFWGYSNQPQHF. The DNA of the CDR3 is TGTGCCAGCACCTTCTGGGGGTATAGCAATCAGCCCCAGCATTTT.

The chain employs TRBV7-6 and TRBJ2-2; 11 nucleotides align to TRBD2. The trim removed 4 bases at V and 0 bases at J, leaving 10 bases unmatched. Germline loops: CDR1 SGHVS, CDR2 FNYEAQ. The CDR3 has 19 amino acids. CDR3 sequence reads: CASSSPYTSGGTNTGELFF. The CDR3 DNA sequence: TGTGCCAGCAGCTCGCCGTATACTAGCGGGGGTACGAACACCGGGGAGCTGTTTTTT.

This clonotype was counted ten times or more. The chain links TRBV7-8 to TRBJ2-7; the match to TRBD2 covers 9 bases. There are 16 residues in the CDR3. Germline CDR1 reads SGHVS; CDR2 reads FQNEAQ. After removal of 1 base from V and 4 bases from J, the junction contained 8 bases not matched to a gene. CDR3 DNA: TGTGCCAGCAGCTTAGTATCGGGACTAGCCTCGTACGAGCAGTACTTC. This encodes CASSLVSGLASYEQYF.

This clonotype was counted ten times or more. The V and J genes are TRBV5-6 and TRBJ2-5, with TRBD2 identical over 7 bases. The germline V gene has CDR1 SGHDT and CDR2 YYEEEE. The J segment lost 5 bases and the V segment lost 0 bases, leaving 4 bases of the junction unmatched. CDR3 size: 14 residues. The CDR3 loop reads CASSLDAAGETQYF. The CDR3 DNA reads as TGTGCCAGCAGCTTGGATGCAGCGGGGGAGACCCAGTACTTC.

This clonotype was seen repeatedly, ten times or more. The chain has TRBV5-1 and TRBJ2-2; no clear D. The CDR3 has 14 residues. Germline V gene lookup returns CDR1 SGHRS and CDR2 YFSETQ. V shed 7 bases and J shed 3 bases, with 13 bases lying between them. The CDR3 is CASSPDPDTGELFF. The CDR3, as DNA: TGCGCCAGCTCTCCGGACCCAGACACCGGGGAGCTGTTTTTT.

This clonotype was found many times. V gene TRBV20-1 combines with J gene TRBJ1-6; D gene ambiguous. CDR3 length: 12 amino acids. Trimming took 0 bases from V and 7 from J, leaving 4 bases between them. Germline CDR1 reads DFQATT; CDR2 reads SNEGSKA (reference sequence). CDR3 sequence: CSARDGNSPLHF. CDR3 bases: TGCAGTGCTAGAGATGGGAATTCACCCCTCCACTTT.

This clonotype has more than one count but fewer than ten. The chain is built from TRBV20-1 and TRBJ2-3; 8 bases fit TRBD2. V shed 3 bases and J 0 bases; nucleotides not matched to a gene: 5. The CDR3 is made up of 15 amino acids. Germline V lookup: CDR1 DFQATT, CDR2 SNEGSKA (reference sequence). The CDR3, as DNA: TGCAGTGCTAGTAGGGCTAGCGGGAGCACAGATACGCAGTATTTT. Translated, it gives CSASRASGSTDTQYF.

The chain couples TRBV24-1 to TRBJ2-1, with D maybe TRBD2 (6 bases). The germline V gene encodes CDR1 KGHDR and CDR2 SFDVKD. Trimming removed 8 bases from V and 10 bases from J, with 11 bases in between. This CDR3 is 11 amino acids long. The CDR3 sequence: CATKSGLEQFF. In DNA, the CDR3 is TGTGCCACCAAGTCCGGACTAGAGCAGTTCTTC.

This clonotype was detected many times. The rearrangement joins TRBV27 to TRBJ2-5, with a weak D call TRBD2 (5 bases). The CDR3 sequence is 13 residues long. Germline V gives CDR1 MNHEY, CDR2 SMNVEV (reference sequence). Trimming removed 6 bases from V and 1 base from J, with 9 bases in between. CDR3 sequence (DNA): TGTGCCAGCAGGGGAGCGGCCCAAGAGACCCAGTACTTC. It translates to CASRGAAQETQYF.

This clonotype has a handful of counts. The J gene is TRBJ2-2, the V gene TRBV5-5, with 10 bases identical to TRBD1. Germline CDR1 reads SGHKS; CDR2 reads YYEKEE (reference sequence). The CDR3 loop spans 16 amino acids. After removal of 4 bases from V and 5 bases from J, the junction contained 8 bases not matched to a gene. The chain's CDR3 is CASSVTGGEGTGELFF. In DNA, the CDR3 is TGTGCCAGCAGCGTGACAGGGGGCGAGGGGACCGGGGAGCTGTTTTTT.

The chain links TRBV7-6 to TRBJ2-7; a weak D match, TRBD2 (7 bases). The CDR3 runs 17 residues. Trimming cost V 0 bases and J 6 bases, with 21 bases left between them. In germline, CDR1 is SGHVS, CDR2 FNYEAQ. This CDR3 reads CASSLAPGNGGAVEQYF. The CDR3 DNA is TGTGCCAGCAGCTTAGCTCCCGGGAATGGGGGGGCCGTCGAGCAGTACTTC.

The chain joins TRBV27 to TRBJ2-1; 8 bases are shared with TRBD2. The germline V gene has CDR1 MNHEY and CDR2 SMNVEV (reference sequence). The CDR3 totals 13 residues. Losses at the gene ends were 7 bases for V and 1 base for J; bases not matched to a gene: 0. The CDR3 here is CASKRGSYNEQFF. Written as DNA, the CDR3 is TGTGCCAGCAAGCGGGGGTCCTACAATGAGCAGTTCTTC.

The CDR3 DNA sequence: TGTGCCAGCAAAATTAGCGCTGAGCAGTTCTTC. It specifies CASKISAEQFF. V usage is TRBV6-5 and J usage is TRBJ2-1; tentative D call: TRBD2 (5 bases). V was trimmed by 7 bases and J by 9 bases, leaving 10 bases between them. Looked up from germline, CDR1 is MNHEY and CDR2 is SVGAGI. The CDR3 is 11 amino acids.

The chain combines TRBV7-9 with TRBJ1-1; D gene ambiguous. The CDR3 has 16 residues. V lost 2 bases and J lost 0, with 13 bases in between. Germline V gene data show CDR1 as SEHNR and CDR2 as FQNEAQ (reference sequence). CDR3 sequence: CASSLPKEGMNTEAFF. In DNA, the CDR3 is TGTGCCAGCAGCTTACCAAAGGAGGGAATGAACACTGAAGCTTTCTTT. Full variable domain (remainder filled in from reference TRBV7-9 and TRBJ1-1): DTGVSQNPRHKITKRGQNVTFRCDPISEHNRLYWYRQTLGQGPEFLTYFQNEAQLEKSRLLSDRFSAERPKGSFSTLEIQRTEQGDSAMYLCASSLPKEGMNTEAFFGQGTRLTVV.